These 29 T cell receptor beta chains share one sample of origin, sequenced in a study of early T cells in non-severe SARS-CoV-2 infection. TCRdb re-analysed the 5' RACE reads in MiXCR, keeping a single row per CDR3 protein. The repertoire consists of tens of thousands of distinct CDR3 sequences, with roughly 7% occurring once and the leading ten covering approximately 8%. Specimen: whole blood. Receptor source: an adult who was a healthcare worker with PCR-confirmed SARS-CoV-2 infection or an uninfected control (not recorded which).

The chain links TRBV6-2 or TRBV6-3 to TRBJ2-1; TRBD1 is a possible D gene (6 bases). CDR1 and CDR2 from the germline V gene are MNHEY and SVGEGT. This CDR3 is built from 19 residues. V was trimmed by 2 bases and J by 3 bases, leaving 23 bases between them. In DNA, the CDR3 is TGTGCCAGCAGTTACGGTAGGGTCACCGACAGGTTTGACTACAATGAGCAGTTCTTC. It specifies CASSYGRVTDRFDYNEQFF.

The chain links TRBV7-2 to TRBJ1-5; D not certain. The ends were cut back, 2 bases at V and 0 bases at J, with 11 bases in the middle. The CDR3 consists of 16 residues. Germline assignment: CDR1 SGHTA and CDR2 FQGNSA. CDR3 in DNA: TGTGCCAGCAGCTTATTCGGGCTCTATAGCAATCAGCCCCAGCATTTT. Residues: CASSLFGLYSNQPQHF.

The chain combines TRBV4-3 with TRBJ2-2; the D is unclear. The CDR3 is 17 residues long. Germline loops: CDR1 LGHNA, CDR2 YSLEER. V shed 2 bases and J shed 0 bases, with 13 bases lying between them. CDR3 sequence: CASSQPAYASNTGELFF. The DNA for the CDR3 is TGCGCCAGCAGCCAACCTGCTTATGCCTCGAACACCGGGGAGCTGTTTTTT.

The J gene is TRBJ1-1, the V gene TRBV20-1, with TRBD1 as a possible D gene (5 bases). The germline gives CDR1 DFQATT, CDR2 SNEGSKA (reference sequence). CDR3 length: 13 amino acids. Trimming shortened V by 8 bases and J by 4 bases, and 17 bases separated the two germline ends. The CDR3 DNA sequence: TGCAGTCCGCGGCGCTGGGGCCCCACTGAAGCTTTCTTT. Its translation: CSPRRWGPTEAFF.

This clonotype was found a few times. V gene TRBV27 combines with J gene TRBJ2-5; TRBD2 aligns across 11 bases. J gave up 3 bases and V 6 bases, and 3 bases lay outside the gene matches. Germline assignment: CDR1 MNHEY and CDR2 SMNVEV (reference sequence). The CDR3 contains 14 residues. The DNA for the CDR3 is TGTGCCAGCAGAGAACTAGCGGGGGAAGAGACCCAGTACTTC. Amino acids: CASRELAGEETQYF.

This clonotype was seen a handful of times. The chain couples TRBV28 to TRBJ2-7; maybe TRBD1 (5 bases). Germline V gene sequence: CDR1 MDHEN, CDR2 SYDVKM. This CDR3 comprises 12 residues. V was trimmed by 4 bases and J by 7 bases, leaving 11 bases between them. CDR3 in amino acids: CASSSFRVEQYF. DNA of the CDR3: TGTGCCAGCAGTTCCTTCAGGGTTGAGCAGTACTTC. The variable domain in full, completed from reference TRBV28 and TRBJ2-7, reads DVKVTQSSRYLVKRTGEKVFLECVQDMDHENMFWYRQDPGLGLRLIYFSYDVKMKEKGDIPEGYSVSREKKERFSLILESASTNQTSMYLCASSSFRVEQYFGPGTRLTVT.

The gene calls are TRBV20-1 and TRBJ2-5; no reliable D call. The germline gives CDR1 DFQATT, CDR2 SNEGSKA (reference sequence). This CDR3 contains 13 residues. V dropped 4 bases and J dropped 6 bases, with 15 bases sitting between them. The DNA of the CDR3 is TGCAGTGCTATTTCGCCGAGTGACAAGACCCAGTACTTC. It yields the protein CSAISPSDKTQYF.

This clonotype occurred many times. CDR3 nucleotide sequence: TGTGCCAGTAGTTTCAGTTTTCAGCCCCAGCATTTT. Its protein is CASSFSFQPQHF. The chain recombines TRBV19 with TRBJ1-5, with D unclear. CDR1 and CDR2 (germline): LNHDA, SQIVND (reference sequence). The CDR3 length is 12 residues. Trimming pared 5 bases from V and 6 bases from J, leaving 8 bases between.

This clonotype occurred a few times. CDR3 coding DNA: TGTGCCAGCAGCATCTGGGACAAAGGAGGCGAGCAGTACTTC. This gives the protein CASSIWDKGGEQYF. This rearrangement joins TRBV13 to TRBJ2-7, with a tentative D call TRBD1 (6 bases). The V gene's germline CDR1 is PRHDT and CDR2 FYEKMQ (reference sequence). V dropped 5 bases and J dropped 6 bases, with 17 bases sitting between them. This CDR3 spans 14 amino acids. Supplemented by reference TRBV13 and TRBJ2-7, the full variable domain reads AAGVIQSPRHLIKEKRETATLKCYPIPRHDTVYWYQQGPGQDPQFLISFYEKMQSDKGSIPDRFSAQQFSDYHSELNMSSLELGDSALYFCASSIWDKGGEQYFGPGTRLTVT.

The rearrangement uses TRBV5-1 and TRBJ2-1; 10 bases line up with TRBD1. CDR1 is SGHRS, CDR2 YFSETQ, per germline. V was clipped by 0 bases and J by 8 bases; unmatched bases: 8. This CDR3 comprises 16 residues. Here the CDR3 reads CASSLVGTGVPDEQFF. The CDR3 coding sequence is TGCGCCAGCAGCTTGGTGGGGACAGGGGTACCGGATGAGCAGTTCTTC. Filled out from reference TRBV5-1 and TRBJ2-1, the complete variable domain reads KAGVTQTPRYLIKTRGQQVTLSCSPISGHRSVSWYQQTPGQGLQFLFEYFSETQRNKGNFPGRFSGRQFSNSRSEMNVSTLELGDSALYLCASSLVGTGVPDEQFFGPGTRLTVL.

The J gene is TRBJ2-2, the V gene TRBV29-1; unclear D gene. The CDR3 is 13 amino acids. The germline CDR1 and CDR2 sequences are SQVTM and ANQGSEA. Deletions cut 8 bases from V and 1 base from J, with 11 bases between. The CDR3 DNA sequence: TGCAGCCATTTCCCACGGAACACCGGGGAGCTGTTTTTT. It yields the protein CSHFPRNTGELFF.

There are a few counts of this clonotype. The chain carries TRBV3-2 and TRBJ2-3. TRBV3-2 is flagged as a pseudogene. This CDR3 spans 9 amino acids. CDR3 sequence (DNA): TGTGCCGCCAGCCAGGCGCAGTATTTT. Its translation: CAASQAQYF.

This clonotype occurred many times. The chain carries TRBV14 and TRBJ2-4; 9 bases are a match to TRBD1. J was trimmed by 0 bases and V by 1 base; bases with no gene match: 10. CDR1 SGHDN and CDR2 FVKESK come from the germline V gene. The CDR3 is 19 amino acids. For the CDR3, the DNA is TGTGCCAGCAGCCAAGGGGACAGGGCCCGACCCATAGCCAAAAACATTCAGTACTTC. It is translated as CASSQGDRARPIAKNIQYF.

This clonotype was detected a few times. V usage is TRBV24-1 and J usage is TRBJ2-5; 9 bases align to TRBD1. Trimming cost V 5 bases and J 1 base; bases outside gene matches: 7. Looked up from germline, CDR1 is KGHDR and CDR2 is SFDVKD. This CDR3 is built from 16 residues. The CDR3 here is CATSGRDRETQETQYF. CDR3 DNA sequence: TGTGCCACCAGTGGAAGGGACAGGGAGACCCAAGAGACCCAGTACTTC.

CDR3 region: CASSPLSGGLSEQYF. In DNA, the CDR3 is TGTGCCAGCAGCCCCTTGTCAGGGGGATTAAGCGAGCAGTACTTC. The chain couples TRBV11-2 to TRBJ2-7, with 7 bases that match TRBD1. With V trimmed by 5 bases and J by 6 bases, 13 bases remained unmatched. The CDR3 loop spans 15 amino acids. CDR1 and CDR2 (germline): SGHAT, FQNNGV. Together with reference TRBV11-2 and TRBJ2-7, the CDR3 gives the full variable domain: EAGVAQSPRYKIIEKRQSVAFWCNPISGHATLYWYQQILGQGPKLLIQFQNNGVVDDSQLPKDRFSAERLKGVDSTLKIQPAKLEDSAVYLCASSPLSGGLSEQYFGPGTRLTVT.

J is TRBJ2-1 and V is TRBV11-2; D is unresolved. The CDR3 runs to 12 residues. With 10 bases removed from V and 2 bases from J, the gap between germline ends came to 9 bases. CDR1 SGHAT and CDR2 FQNNGV come from the germline V gene. The CDR3 region has the DNA TGTGCCATCCGGACGGCCTACAATGAGCAGTTCTTC. Amino acids: CAIRTAYNEQFF. Full variable domain (missing parts from reference TRBV11-2 and TRBJ2-1): EAGVAQSPRYKIIEKRQSVAFWCNPISGHATLYWYQQILGQGPKLLIQFQNNGVVDDSQLPKDRFSAERLKGVDSTLKIQPAKLEDSAVYLCAIRTAYNEQFFGPGTRLTVL.

This clonotype turned up a few times. The genes are TRBV18 and TRBJ2-3; D gene unclear. The CDR3 contains 14 residues. Germline lookup yields CDR1 KGHSH and CDR2 LQKENI. Trimming pared 2 bases from V and 0 bases from J, leaving 6 bases between. The CDR3 region is CASSPSASTDTQYF. In nucleotides, the CDR3 is TGTGCCAGCTCACCAAGTGCTAGCACAGATACGCAGTATTTT.

This clonotype was counted only a few times. The gene calls are TRBV28 and TRBJ2-5; 12 nucleotides align to TRBD2. Trimming at V came to 3 bases and at J to 6 bases, leaving 11 bases not matched to a gene. This CDR3 contains 17 residues. Germline CDR1 is MDHEN and CDR2 is SYDVKM. The CDR3 reads CASSFFPSGGAMKTQYF. In DNA form, the CDR3 reads TGTGCCAGCAGTTTCTTTCCTAGCGGGGGGGCTATGAAGACCCAGTACTTC.

In this sample, this clonotype turned up many times. V usage is TRBV10-1 and J usage is TRBJ2-4; TRBD1 agrees at 7 bases. Per germline, CDR1 WNHNN and CDR2 SYGVQD (reference sequence). V gave up 10 bases and J gave up 0 bases; unmatched junction bases: 9. The CDR3 contains 15 residues. In DNA form, the CDR3 reads TGCGCCACCTCTGGGACAGTGCTAGCCAAAAACATTCAGTACTTC. It codes for CATSGTVLAKNIQYF.

This clonotype appeared a few times. This rearrangement joins TRBV28 to TRBJ2-5; no clear D gene. The CDR3 runs 11 residues. The V gene lost 4 bases and the J gene lost 5 bases, with 5 bases spanning the gap. From germline, CDR1 is MDHEN and CDR2 SYDVKM. The CDR3 region is CASSYTETQYF. In DNA form, the CDR3 reads TGTGCCAGCAGTTATACGGAGACCCAGTACTTC. Using reference TRBV28 and TRBJ2-5 for the parts outside the CDR3, the full variable domain is DVKVTQSSRYLVKRTGEKVFLECVQDMDHENMFWYRQDPGLGLRLIYFSYDVKMKEKGDIPEGYSVSREKKERFSLILESASTNQTSMYLCASSYTETQYFGPGTRLLVL.

This clonotype was recorded a few times. The chain carries TRBV18 and TRBJ2-3, with no clear D. Trimming removed 10 bases at V and 7 bases at J, with 18 bases between. The CDR3 consists of 13 residues. The germline gives CDR1 KGHSH, CDR2 LQKENI. The CDR3, as DNA: TGTGCCACCACTTTGTCTACGGTTAATACGCAGTATTTT. Protein product: CATTLSTVNTQYF.

The sample holds a few counts of this clonotype. The rearrangement joins TRBV11-2 to TRBJ1-2; possibly TRBD1 for D (6 bases). Trimming left V 5 bases short and J 3 bases short, with 16 bases between. Looked up from germline, CDR1 is SGHAT and CDR2 is FQNNGV. CDR3 length: 15 residues. DNA of the CDR3: TGTGCCAGCAGCGGAAGACAGGCCCCCTACTATGGCTACACCTTC. Protein sequence: CASSGRQAPYYGYTF.

In its sample, this clonotype was seen a few times. The rearrangement joins TRBV7-2 to TRBJ2-7; D remains unclear. CDR1 SGHTA and CDR2 FQGNSA come from the germline V gene. This CDR3 is 13 amino acids long. V was cut by 0 bases and J by 3 bases, with 6 bases left in between. The CDR3 DNA reads TGTGCCAGCAGCTTAGCGAGGAGCTACGAGCAGTACTTC. Its translation: CASSLARSYEQYF.

This clonotype has ten or more counts. This sequence joins TRBV30 and TRBJ1-5, with 8 positions matching TRBD1. CDR1 and CDR2 from the germline V gene are GTSNPN and SVGIG (reference sequence). Trimming removed 5 bases from V and 4 bases from J; junction bases left unmatched: 7. The CDR3 is 14 amino acids. As DNA, the CDR3 is TGTGCCTGGGGCGGACAGGGTCGAAATCAGCCCCAGCATTTT. Translating gives CAWGGQGRNQPQHF.

The rearrangement uses TRBV2 and TRBJ2-2; D call uncertain. V was shortened by 5 bases and J by 5 bases, with 12 bases between the two germline ends. The CDR3 totals 14 residues. Germline V lookup: CDR1 SNHLY, CDR2 FYNNEI. The chain's CDR3 is CASSSTPETGELFF. The CDR3 DNA reads TGTGCCAGCAGTTCGACACCGGAGACCGGGGAGCTGTTTTTT.

This clonotype showed up just a few times. The chain is built from TRBV11-2 and TRBJ1-6; 9 nucleotides line up with TRBD1. Germline CDR1 SGHAT, CDR2 FQNNGV. J was trimmed by 5 bases and V by 4 bases; bases with no gene match: 6. CDR3 size: 16 residues. The CDR3 region is CASSSRTGEDNSPLHF. In DNA form, the CDR3 reads TGTGCCAGCAGCTCCAGGACAGGGGAAGATAATTCACCCCTCCACTTT.

Ten or more counts support this clonotype. This sequence joins TRBV15 and TRBJ2-2; 7 bases agree with TRBD1. Germline CDR1 and CDR2: LNHNV and YYDKDF (reference sequence). This CDR3 is 14 amino acids long. Germline trimming cut 7 bases from V and 5 bases from J; bases unmatched to any gene: 7. The CDR3 nucleotides read TGTGCCACCAAGGGGGCTGGTTGGACCGGGGAGCTGTTTTTT. It translates to CATKGAGWTGELFF.

In its sample, this clonotype was seen many times. The V gene is TRBV6-6, the J gene TRBJ1-1; D gene uncertain. The length of the CDR3 is 13 residues. CDR1 is MNHNY, CDR2 SVGAGI, per germline (reference sequence). Trimming took off 0 bases at V and 4 bases at J, with 6 bases between the two ends. As DNA, the CDR3 is TGTGCCAGCAGTTACTCGATTCCCACTGAAGCTTTCTTT. Encoded protein: CASSYSIPTEAFF.

This clonotype was seen repeatedly, ten times or more. The chain carries TRBV7-8 and TRBJ2-7; 11 bases match TRBD2. Germline V gene lookup returns CDR1 SGHVS and CDR2 FQNEAQ. This CDR3 comprises 13 residues. V shed 11 bases, J shed 4 bases, and the junction held 7 bases outside the gene matches. Here the CDR3 reads CAASSGGKYEQYF. Here the CDR3 DNA reads TGTGCCGCTTCTAGCGGGGGGAAGTACGAGCAGTACTTC.